This T cell receptor beta chain was captured by sequencing in a study of cytomegalovirus exposure and HLA in healthy donors. General study points: The investigators catalogued 164 TCR beta chains as cytomegalovirus-associated. Later work showed greater clonal expansion in HLA-associated TCR beta chains than in equally common others. The analysis excluded some indistinguishable V segments, including TRBV6-2 and TRBV6-3.

The CDR3 runs to 13 residues. The V end was cut by 5 bases, the J end by 7 bases, with 12 bases between. CDR1 and CDR2 (germline): MNHEY, SMNVEV (reference sequence). PCR used 60 Vbeta primers and 13 Jbeta primers. Clones were sequenced by immunoSEQ multiplex PCR, and TCRdb holds only the in-frame ones, with some missing. The sample gives under 20,000 clones, 84% of which show up once; roughly a fifth is in the top ten. In this sample, this clone turned up a few times. The antigen is not known. The J gene is TRBJ1-5, the V gene TRBV27; no firm D call. Sequencing used PBMCs. This TCR was sampled from a human donor in good health. CDR3 nucleotides: TGTGCCAGCAGTCCGCGCAAGAACCAGCCCCAGCATTTT. It is translated as CASSPRKNQPQHF.